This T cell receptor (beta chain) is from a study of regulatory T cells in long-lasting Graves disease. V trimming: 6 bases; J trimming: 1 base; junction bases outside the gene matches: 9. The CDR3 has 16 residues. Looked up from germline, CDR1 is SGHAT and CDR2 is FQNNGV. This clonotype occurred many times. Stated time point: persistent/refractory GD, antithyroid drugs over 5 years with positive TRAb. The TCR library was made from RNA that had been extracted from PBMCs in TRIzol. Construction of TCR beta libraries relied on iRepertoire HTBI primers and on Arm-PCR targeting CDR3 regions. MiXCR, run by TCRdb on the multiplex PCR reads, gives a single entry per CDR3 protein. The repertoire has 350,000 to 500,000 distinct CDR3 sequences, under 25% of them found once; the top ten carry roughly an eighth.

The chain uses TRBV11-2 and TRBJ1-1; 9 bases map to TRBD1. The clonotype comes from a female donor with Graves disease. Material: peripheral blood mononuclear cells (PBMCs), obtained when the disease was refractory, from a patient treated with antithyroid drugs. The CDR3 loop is CASRGLDRGPNTEAFF. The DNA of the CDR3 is TGTGCCAGCAGAGGACTGGACAGGGGCCCGAACACTGAAGCTTTCTTT.